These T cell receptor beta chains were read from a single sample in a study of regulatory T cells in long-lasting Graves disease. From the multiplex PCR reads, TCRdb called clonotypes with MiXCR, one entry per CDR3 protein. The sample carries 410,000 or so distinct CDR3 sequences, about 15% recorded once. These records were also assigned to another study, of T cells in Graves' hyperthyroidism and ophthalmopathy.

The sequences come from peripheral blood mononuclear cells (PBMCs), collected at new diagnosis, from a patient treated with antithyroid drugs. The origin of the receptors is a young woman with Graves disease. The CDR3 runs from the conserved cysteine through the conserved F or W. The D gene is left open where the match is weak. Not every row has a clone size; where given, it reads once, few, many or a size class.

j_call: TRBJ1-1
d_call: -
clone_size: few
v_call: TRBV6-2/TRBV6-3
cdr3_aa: CASSYSIRARNTEAFF
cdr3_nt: TGTGCCAGCAGTTACTCGATAAGGGCTCGAAACACTGAAGCTTTCTTT

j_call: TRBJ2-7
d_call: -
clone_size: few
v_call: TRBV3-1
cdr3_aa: CASSQASSSYEQYF
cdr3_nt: TGTGCCAGCAGCCAAGCAAGCAGCTCCTACGAGCAGTACTTC

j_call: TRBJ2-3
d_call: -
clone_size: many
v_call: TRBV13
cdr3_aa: CASTRETDTQYF
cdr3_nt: TGTGCCAGCACCCGAGAGACAGATACGCAGTATTTT

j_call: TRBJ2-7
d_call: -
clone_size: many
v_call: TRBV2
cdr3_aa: CASSLSRYEQYF
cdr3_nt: TGTGCCAGCAGTCTATCACGCTACGAGCAGTACTTC

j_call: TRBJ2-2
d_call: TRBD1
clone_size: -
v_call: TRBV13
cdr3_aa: CTSSFTTGDTGELLF
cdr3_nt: TGTACCAGCAGCTTTACAACAGGGGACACCGGGGAGCTGCTTTTT

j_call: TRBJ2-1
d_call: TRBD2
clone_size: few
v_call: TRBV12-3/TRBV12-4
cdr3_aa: CASSFLAGEQFF
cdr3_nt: TGTGCCAGCAGTTTTTTAGCGGGGGAGCAGTTCTTC

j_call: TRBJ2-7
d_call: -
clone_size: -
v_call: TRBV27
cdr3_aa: CASSLSLDLSPYEQYF
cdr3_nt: TGTGCCAGCAGTTTATCCTTGGACCTTTCACCCTACGAGCAGTACTTC

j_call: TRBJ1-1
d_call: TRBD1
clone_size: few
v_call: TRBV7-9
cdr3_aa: CASSPITGTEFAEAFF
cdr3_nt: TGTGCCAGCAGCCCAATAACGGGGACAGAGTTCGCTGAAGCTTTCTTT

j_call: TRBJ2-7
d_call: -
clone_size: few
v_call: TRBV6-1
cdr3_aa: CASNDRSSRYEQYF
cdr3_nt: TGTGCCAGCAACGACAGATCGAGCCGCTACGAGCAGTACTTC

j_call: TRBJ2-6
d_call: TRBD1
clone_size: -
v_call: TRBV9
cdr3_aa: CASSDDPGTGGVSGANVLTF
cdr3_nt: TGTGCCAGCAGCGATGATCCCGGGACAGGGGGTGTCTCTGGGGCCAACGTCCTGACTTTC